This T cell receptor beta chain stems from a study of T cell repertoires in cytomegalovirus infection. Study summary: Matching HLA type and CMV infection were both indicated by public TCR beta signatures.

Notes on this clonotype: Its antigen is undetermined.

The CDR3 is 16 amino acids. Germline lookup yields CDR1 DFQATT and CDR2 SNEGSKA (reference sequence). Germline trimming cut 2 bases from V and 3 bases from J; bases unmatched to any gene: 9. TCRdb independently ran MiXCR on the reads; one entry per CDR3 protein. Of approximately 390,000 distinct CDR3 sequences in the sample, around a third were seen once. V is TRBV20-1 and J is TRBJ2-2; 7 positions match TRBD2. The sequences come from cultured PBMCs, collected from culture after CMV antigen stimulation. This clonotype was obtained from a human donor in good health (CMV status not recorded). Some clones in this sample may be carry-over from other donors' samples. The CDR3 here is CSARPEGAGDTGELFF. CDR3 DNA sequence: TGCAGTGCTAGACCCGAAGGGGCGGGAGACACCGGGGAGCTGTTTTTT.